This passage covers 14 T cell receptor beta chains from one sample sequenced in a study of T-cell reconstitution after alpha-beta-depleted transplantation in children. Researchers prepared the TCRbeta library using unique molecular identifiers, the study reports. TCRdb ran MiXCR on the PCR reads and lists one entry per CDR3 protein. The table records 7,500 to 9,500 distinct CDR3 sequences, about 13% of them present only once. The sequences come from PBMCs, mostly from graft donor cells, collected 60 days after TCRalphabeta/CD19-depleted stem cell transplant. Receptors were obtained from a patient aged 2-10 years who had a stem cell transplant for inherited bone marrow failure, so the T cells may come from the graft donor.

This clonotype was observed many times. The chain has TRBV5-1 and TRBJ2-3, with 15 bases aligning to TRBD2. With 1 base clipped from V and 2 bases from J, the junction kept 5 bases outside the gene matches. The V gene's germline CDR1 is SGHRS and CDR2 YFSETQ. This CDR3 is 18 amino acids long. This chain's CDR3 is CASSLWGLAGGLTDTQYF. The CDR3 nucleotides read TGCGCCAGCAGCTTGTGGGGACTAGCGGGAGGCCTCACAGATACGCAGTATTTT.

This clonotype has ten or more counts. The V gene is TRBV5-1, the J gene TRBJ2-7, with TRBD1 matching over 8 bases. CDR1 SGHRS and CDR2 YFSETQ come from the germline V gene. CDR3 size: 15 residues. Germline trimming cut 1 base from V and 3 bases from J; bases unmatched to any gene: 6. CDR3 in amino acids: CASSLRTGRFYEQYF. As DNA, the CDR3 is TGCGCCAGCAGCTTGAGGACAGGGAGGTTCTACGAGCAGTACTTC.

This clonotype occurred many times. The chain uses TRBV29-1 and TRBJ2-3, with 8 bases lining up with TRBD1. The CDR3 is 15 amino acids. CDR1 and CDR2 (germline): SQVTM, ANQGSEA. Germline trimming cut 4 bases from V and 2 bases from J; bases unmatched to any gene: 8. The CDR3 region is CSVAGQEVYTDTQYF. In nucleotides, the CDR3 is TGCAGCGTTGCGGGACAGGAAGTCTACACAGATACGCAGTATTTT.

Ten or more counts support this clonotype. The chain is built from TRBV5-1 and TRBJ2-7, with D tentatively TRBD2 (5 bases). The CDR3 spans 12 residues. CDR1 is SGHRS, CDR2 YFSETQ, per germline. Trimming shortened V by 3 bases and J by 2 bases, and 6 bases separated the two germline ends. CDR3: CASSSGAYEQYF. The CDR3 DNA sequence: TGCGCCAGCAGCTCCGGGGCCTACGAGCAGTACTTC. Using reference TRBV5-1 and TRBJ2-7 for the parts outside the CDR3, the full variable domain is KAGVTQTPRYLIKTRGQQVTLSCSPISGHRSVSWYQQTPGQGLQFLFEYFSETQRNKGNFPGRFSGRQFSNSRSEMNVSTLELGDSALYLCASSSGAYEQYFGPGTRLTVT.

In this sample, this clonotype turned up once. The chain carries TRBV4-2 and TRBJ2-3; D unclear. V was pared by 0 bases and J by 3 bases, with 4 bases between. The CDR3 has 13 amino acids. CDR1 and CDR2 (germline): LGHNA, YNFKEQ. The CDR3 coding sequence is TGTGCCAGCAGCCAAGATCGGACAGATACGCAGTATTTT. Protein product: CASSQDRTDTQYF.

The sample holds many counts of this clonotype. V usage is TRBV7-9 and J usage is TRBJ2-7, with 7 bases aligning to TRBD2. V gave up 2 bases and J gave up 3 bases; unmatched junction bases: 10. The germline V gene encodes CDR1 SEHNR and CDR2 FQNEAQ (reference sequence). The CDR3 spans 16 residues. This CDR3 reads CASSLKATSLLYEQYF. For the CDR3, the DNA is TGTGCCAGCAGCTTAAAGGCGACTAGCCTCCTCTACGAGCAGTACTTC.

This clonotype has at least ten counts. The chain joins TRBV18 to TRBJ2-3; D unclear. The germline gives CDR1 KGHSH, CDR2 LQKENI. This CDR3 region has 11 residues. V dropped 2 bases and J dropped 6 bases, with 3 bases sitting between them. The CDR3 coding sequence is TGTGCCAGCTCACCAAGGGATACGCAGTATTTT. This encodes CASSPRDTQYF.

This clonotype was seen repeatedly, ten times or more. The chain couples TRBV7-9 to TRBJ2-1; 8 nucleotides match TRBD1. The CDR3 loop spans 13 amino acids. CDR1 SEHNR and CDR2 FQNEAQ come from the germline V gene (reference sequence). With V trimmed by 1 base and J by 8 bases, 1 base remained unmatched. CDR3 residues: CASSLDRGDEQFF. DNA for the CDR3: TGTGCCAGCAGCTTAGACAGGGGGGATGAGCAGTTCTTC.

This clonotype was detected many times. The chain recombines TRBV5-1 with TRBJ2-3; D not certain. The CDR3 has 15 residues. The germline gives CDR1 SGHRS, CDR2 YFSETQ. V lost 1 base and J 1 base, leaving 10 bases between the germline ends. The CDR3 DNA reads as TGCGCCAGCAGCTTGTTCGTGTTACGCACAGATACGCAGTATTTT. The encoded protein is CASSLFVLRTDTQYF.

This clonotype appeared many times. As DNA, the CDR3 is TGTGCCAGCAGCTTAAGGGGTCCATCCTACGAGCAGTACTTC. Protein: CASSLRGPSYEQYF. The rearrangement uses TRBV5-5 and TRBJ2-7, with D possibly being TRBD1 (5 bases). This CDR3 is built from 14 residues. V was clipped by 2 bases and J by 1 base, with 10 bases between them. The germline V gene encodes CDR1 SGHKS and CDR2 YYEKEE (reference sequence).

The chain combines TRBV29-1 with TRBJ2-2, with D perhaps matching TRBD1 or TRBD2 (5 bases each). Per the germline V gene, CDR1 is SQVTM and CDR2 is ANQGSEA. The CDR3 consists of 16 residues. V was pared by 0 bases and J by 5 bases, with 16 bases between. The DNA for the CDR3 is TGCAGCGTTGAAGATCCAGAGGGGCTAAGAACCGGGGAGCTGTTTTTT. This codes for CSVEDPEGLRTGELFF.

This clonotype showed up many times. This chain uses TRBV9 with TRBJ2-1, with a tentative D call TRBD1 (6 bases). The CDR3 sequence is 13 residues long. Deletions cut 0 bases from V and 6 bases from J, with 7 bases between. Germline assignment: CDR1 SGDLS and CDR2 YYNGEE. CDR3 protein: CASSVDRVNEQFF. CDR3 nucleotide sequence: TGTGCCAGCAGCGTAGACAGGGTCAATGAGCAGTTCTTC.

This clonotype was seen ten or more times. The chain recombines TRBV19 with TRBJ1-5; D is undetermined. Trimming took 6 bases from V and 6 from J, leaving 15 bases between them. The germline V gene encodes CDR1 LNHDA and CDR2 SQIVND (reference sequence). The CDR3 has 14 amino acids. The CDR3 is CASRLQRGRQPQHF. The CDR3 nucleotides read TGTGCCAGTAGACTACAGCGCGGGCGTCAGCCCCAGCATTTT.

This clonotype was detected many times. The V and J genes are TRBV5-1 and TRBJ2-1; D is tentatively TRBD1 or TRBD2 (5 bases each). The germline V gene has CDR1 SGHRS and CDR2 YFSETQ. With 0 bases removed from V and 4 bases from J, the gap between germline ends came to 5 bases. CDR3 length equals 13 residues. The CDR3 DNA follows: TGCGCCAGCAGCTTGGGGGGGTACAATGAGCAGTTCTTC. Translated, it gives CASSLGGYNEQFF.